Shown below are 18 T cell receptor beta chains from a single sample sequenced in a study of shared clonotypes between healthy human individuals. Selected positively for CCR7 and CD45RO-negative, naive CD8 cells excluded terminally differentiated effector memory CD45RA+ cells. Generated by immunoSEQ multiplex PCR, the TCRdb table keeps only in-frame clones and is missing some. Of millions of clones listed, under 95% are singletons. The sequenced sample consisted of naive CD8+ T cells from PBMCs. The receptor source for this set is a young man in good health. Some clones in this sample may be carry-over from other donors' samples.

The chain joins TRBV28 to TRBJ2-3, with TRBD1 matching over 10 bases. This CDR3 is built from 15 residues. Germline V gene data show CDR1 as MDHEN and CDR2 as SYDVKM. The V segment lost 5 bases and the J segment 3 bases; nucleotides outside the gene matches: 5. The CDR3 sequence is CASSRQGAATDTQYF. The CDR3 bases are TGTGCCAGCAGTAGACAGGGGGCGGCAACAGATACGCAGTATTTT.

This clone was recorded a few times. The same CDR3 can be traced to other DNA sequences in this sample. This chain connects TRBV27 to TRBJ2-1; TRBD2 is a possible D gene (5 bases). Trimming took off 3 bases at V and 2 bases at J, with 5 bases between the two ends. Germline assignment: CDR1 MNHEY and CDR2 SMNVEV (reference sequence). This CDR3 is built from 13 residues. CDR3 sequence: CASSFGAYNEQFF. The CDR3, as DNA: TGTGCCAGCAGTTTCGGGGCCTACAATGAGCAGTTCTTC.

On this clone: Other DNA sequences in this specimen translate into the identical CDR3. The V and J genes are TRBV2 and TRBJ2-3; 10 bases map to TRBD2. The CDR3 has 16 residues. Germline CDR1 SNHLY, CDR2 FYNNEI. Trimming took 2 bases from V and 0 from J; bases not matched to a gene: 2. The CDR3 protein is CASSELAGASTDTQYF. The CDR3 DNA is TGTGCCAGCAGTGAACTAGCGGGAGCTAGCACAGATACGCAGTATTTT.

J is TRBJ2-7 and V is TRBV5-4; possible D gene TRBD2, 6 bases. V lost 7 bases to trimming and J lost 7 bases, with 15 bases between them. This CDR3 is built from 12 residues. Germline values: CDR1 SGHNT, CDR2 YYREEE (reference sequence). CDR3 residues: CASGDSEREQYF. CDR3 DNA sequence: TGTGCCAGCGGGGACTCCGAGCGGGAGCAGTACTTC.

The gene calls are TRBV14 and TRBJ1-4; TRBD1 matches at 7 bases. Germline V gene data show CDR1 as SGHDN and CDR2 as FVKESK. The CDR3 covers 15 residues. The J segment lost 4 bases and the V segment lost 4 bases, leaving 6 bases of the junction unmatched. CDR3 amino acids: CASSLSGTVNEKLFF. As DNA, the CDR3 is TGTGCCAGCAGCCTGTCCGGGACAGTTAATGAAAAACTGTTTTTT.

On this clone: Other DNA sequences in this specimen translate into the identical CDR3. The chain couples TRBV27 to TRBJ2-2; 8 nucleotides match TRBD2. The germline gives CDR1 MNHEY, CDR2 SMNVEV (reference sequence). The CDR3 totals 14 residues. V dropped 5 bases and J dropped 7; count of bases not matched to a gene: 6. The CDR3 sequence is CASSLGLAGGELFF. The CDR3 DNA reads TGTGCCAGCAGTCTCGGACTAGCTGGCGGGGAGCTGTTTTTT.

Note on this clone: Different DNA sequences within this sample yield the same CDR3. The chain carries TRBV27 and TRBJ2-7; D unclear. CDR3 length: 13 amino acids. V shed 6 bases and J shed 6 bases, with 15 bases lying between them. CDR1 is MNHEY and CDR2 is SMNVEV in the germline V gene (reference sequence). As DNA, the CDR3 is TGTGCCAGCAGCTCGCGCGGCCCGGGCGAGCAGTACTTC. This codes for CASSSRGPGEQYF.

The DNA of the CDR3 is TGTGCCAGCGCCTTCTTGACTAGCGGGCCCTACAATGAGCAGTTCTTC. Translation gives CASAFLTSGPYNEQFF. The chain carries TRBV27 and TRBJ2-1, with 10 bases matching TRBD2. Germline V gene data show CDR1 as MNHEY and CDR2 as SMNVEV (reference sequence). After removal of 8 bases from V and 2 bases from J, the junction contained 9 bases not matched to a gene. This CDR3 contains 16 residues.

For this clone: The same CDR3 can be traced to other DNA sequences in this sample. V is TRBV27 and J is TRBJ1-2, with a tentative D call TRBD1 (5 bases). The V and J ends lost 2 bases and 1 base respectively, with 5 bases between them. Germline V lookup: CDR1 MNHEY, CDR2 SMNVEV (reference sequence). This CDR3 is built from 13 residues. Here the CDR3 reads CASSLDSNYGYTF. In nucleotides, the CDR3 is TGTGCCAGCAGTTTAGACAGTAACTATGGCTACACCTTC.

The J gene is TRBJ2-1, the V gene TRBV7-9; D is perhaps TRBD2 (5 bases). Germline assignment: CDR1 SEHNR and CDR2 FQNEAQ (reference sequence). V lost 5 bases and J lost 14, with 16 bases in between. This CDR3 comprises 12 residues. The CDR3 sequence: CASSGGLGRKFF. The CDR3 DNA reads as TGTGCCAGCAGCGGAGGACTTGGACGGAAGTTCTTC.

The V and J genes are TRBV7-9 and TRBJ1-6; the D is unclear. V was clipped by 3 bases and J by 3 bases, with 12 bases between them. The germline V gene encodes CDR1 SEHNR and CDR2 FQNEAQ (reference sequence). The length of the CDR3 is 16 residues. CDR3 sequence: CASSLIPPDYNSPLHF. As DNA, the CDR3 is TGTGCCAGCAGCTTGATACCGCCCGACTATAATTCACCCCTCCACTTT.

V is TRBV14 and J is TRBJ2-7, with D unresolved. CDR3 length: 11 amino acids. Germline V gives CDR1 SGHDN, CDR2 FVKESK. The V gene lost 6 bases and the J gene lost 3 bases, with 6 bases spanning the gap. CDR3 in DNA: TGTGCCAGCAGAGCAATCTACGAGCAGTACTTC. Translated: CASRAIYEQYF.

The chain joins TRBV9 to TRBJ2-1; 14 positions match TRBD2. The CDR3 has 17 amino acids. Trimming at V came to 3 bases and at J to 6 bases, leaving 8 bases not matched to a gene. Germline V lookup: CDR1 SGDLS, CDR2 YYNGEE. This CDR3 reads CASSAAQTSGRVNEQFF. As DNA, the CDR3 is TGTGCCAGCAGCGCCGCCCAGACTAGCGGGAGGGTCAATGAGCAGTTCTTC.

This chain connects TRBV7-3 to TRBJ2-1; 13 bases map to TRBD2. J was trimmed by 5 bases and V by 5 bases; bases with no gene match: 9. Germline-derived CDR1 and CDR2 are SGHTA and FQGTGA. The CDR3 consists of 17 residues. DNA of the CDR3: TGTGCCAGCAGCGTCCTCCCCGGACTAGCGGGAGACAATGAGCAGTTCTTC. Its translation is CASSVLPGLAGDNEQFF.

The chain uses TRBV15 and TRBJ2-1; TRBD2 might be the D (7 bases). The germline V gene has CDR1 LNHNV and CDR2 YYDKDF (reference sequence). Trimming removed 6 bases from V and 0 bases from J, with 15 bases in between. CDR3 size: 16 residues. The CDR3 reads CATSPSRGGSYNEQFF. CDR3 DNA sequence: TGTGCCACCAGTCCCTCGAGGGGGGGCTCCTACAATGAGCAGTTCTTC.

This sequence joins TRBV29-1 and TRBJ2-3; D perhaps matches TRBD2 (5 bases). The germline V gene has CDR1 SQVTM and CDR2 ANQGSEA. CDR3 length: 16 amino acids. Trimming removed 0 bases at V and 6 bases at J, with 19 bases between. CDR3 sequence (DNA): TGCAGCGTTGAAGATACCGGACGCGGGCCTTTTGATACGCAGTATTTT. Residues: CSVEDTGRGPFDTQYF.

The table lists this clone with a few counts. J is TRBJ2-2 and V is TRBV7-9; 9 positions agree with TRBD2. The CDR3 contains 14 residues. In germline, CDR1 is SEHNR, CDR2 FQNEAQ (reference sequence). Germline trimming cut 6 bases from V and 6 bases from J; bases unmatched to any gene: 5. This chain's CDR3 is CASSSGSSPGELFF. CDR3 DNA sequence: TGTGCCAGCAGTAGCGGGAGTAGCCCCGGGGAGCTGTTTTTT.

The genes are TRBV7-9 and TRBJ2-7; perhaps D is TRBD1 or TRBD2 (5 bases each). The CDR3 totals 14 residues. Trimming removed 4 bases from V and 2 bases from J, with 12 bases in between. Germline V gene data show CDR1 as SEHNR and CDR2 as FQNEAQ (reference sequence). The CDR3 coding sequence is TGTGCCAGCAGCTCCTGGGACGGCCCCTACGAGCAGTACTTC. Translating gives CASSSWDGPYEQYF.